Each of the 28 T cell receptor beta chains below was sequenced from the same sample in a study of human T cells and chemical hapten exposure (dated by TCRdb to about 2021). The time point label corresponds to: patch test 2, 6 weeks after DPC sensitization. The sample's treatment or condition label, in plain terms: therapeutic diphenylcyclopropenone sensitization with weekly scalp DPC. Library generation was performed with RACE. The instrument was a NextSeq 500. TCRdb handled the public reads itself, with Q25 trimming in fastp and clone calling in MiXCR, and kept productive beta chains. Each entry merges the rows of one CDR3 protein and shows their most common DNA and genes. The sample table shows about 380,000 distinct CDR3 sequences, and roughly 6.3% are seen once. About 5% of the sample is taken by the ten largest. Source: whole blood, taken in connection with sensitization to the hapten diphenylcyclopropenone (DPC). These receptors came from a woman aged 18-29 years with alopecia areata. Some clones in this sample may be carry-over from other donors' samples.

This clonotype was detected only a few times. The V and J genes are TRBV3-1 and TRBJ1-6, with D tentatively TRBD1 (6 bases). This CDR3 is 13 amino acids long. V lost 1 base, J lost 9 bases, and 7 bases lay in between. Germline loops: CDR1 LGHDT, CDR2 YNNKEL (reference sequence). CDR3 bases: TGTGCCAGCAGCCAAGGGACAGCTTCACCCCTCCACTTT. Its translation: CASSQGTASPLHF.

This clonotype has a count of ten or more. The chain is built from TRBV7-2 and TRBJ1-4; D is undetermined. The CDR3 extends over 14 amino acids. Germline V lookup: CDR1 SGHTA, CDR2 FQGNSA. V was cut by 6 bases and J by 11 bases, with 19 bases left in between. The CDR3 coding sequence is TGTGCCAGCAGTGCACCCACCCTGGCGGGGAAACTGTTTTTT. Its protein product is CASSAPTLAGKLFF.

The chain uses TRBV12-3 or TRBV12-4 and TRBJ1-1; TRBD1 aligns across 8 bases. With V trimmed by 6 bases and J by 4 bases, 7 bases remained unmatched. The CDR3 is made up of 14 amino acids. This chain's CDR3 is CASRRQGPGTEAFF. For the CDR3, the DNA is TGTGCCAGCAGGAGACAGGGGCCGGGCACTGAAGCTTTCTTT.

In its sample, this clonotype was seen a few times. The chain uses TRBV29-1 and TRBJ2-2; tentatively, D is TRBD1 or TRBD2 (5 bases each). V was shortened by 4 bases and J by 6 bases, with 9 bases between the two germline ends. This CDR3 spans 12 amino acids. Germline CDR1 reads SQVTM; CDR2 reads ANQGSEA. This CDR3 reads CSVARDAGELFF. The CDR3 DNA follows: TGCAGCGTTGCGAGGGACGCCGGGGAGCTGTTTTTT.

The chain joins TRBV2 to TRBJ1-5, with a weak D call TRBD1 (6 bases). V shed 6 bases and J shed 7 bases, with 19 bases lying between them. Per the germline V gene, CDR1 is SNHLY and CDR2 is FYNNEI. The CDR3 runs 15 residues. This CDR3 is CASSRDTGKGQPQHF. In DNA form, the CDR3 reads TGTGCCAGCAGCCGGGACACCGGGAAGGGGCAGCCCCAGCATTTT.

The chain recombines TRBV25-1 with TRBJ2-5, with D unresolved. Per the germline V gene, CDR1 is MGHDK and CDR2 is SYGVNS. With 7 bases removed from V and 0 bases from J, the gap between germline ends came to 15 bases. The CDR3 consists of 15 residues. The CDR3 nucleotides are TGTGCCAGCAATCTCGGGCAGGTGTACCAAGAGACCCAGTACTTC. It specifies CASNLGQVYQETQYF. Filled out from reference TRBV25-1 and TRBJ2-5, the complete variable domain reads EADIYQTPRYLVIGTGKKITLECSQTMGHDKMYWYQQDPGMELHLIHYSYGVNSTEKGDLSSESTVSRIRTEHFPLTLESARPSHTSQYLCASNLGQVYQETQYFGPGTRLLVL.

Here the CDR3 DNA reads TGTGCCAGCAGTGAAGACCCGGGCCCGAACACTGAAGCTTTCTTT. Its protein product is CASSEDPGPNTEAFF. The chain combines TRBV2 with TRBJ1-1; D is uncertain. Trimming cost V 1 base and J 1 base, with 10 bases left between them. Germline values: CDR1 SNHLY, CDR2 FYNNEI. The length of the CDR3 is 15 residues.

The chain recombines TRBV5-4 with TRBJ2-2; 7 bases agree with TRBD1. Losses at the gene ends were 3 bases for V and 1 base for J; bases not matched to a gene: 6. The germline CDR1 and CDR2 sequences are SGHNT and YYREEE (reference sequence). This CDR3 spans 16 amino acids. The CDR3 nucleotides are TGTGCCAGCAGCTCCGGGACAGCCTTGAACACCGGGGAGCTGTTTTTT. As protein: CASSSGTALNTGELFF.

This clonotype was seen more than once but under ten times. CDR3: CATSRDLEGARQFF. The CDR3 DNA reads TGTGCCACCAGCAGAGATCTCGAGGGGGCGAGGCAGTTCTTC. The genes are TRBV15 and TRBJ2-1; 7 bases are shared with TRBD1. The CDR3 is made up of 14 amino acids. V gave up 0 bases and J gave up 12 bases; unmatched junction bases: 8. Germline loops: CDR1 LNHNV, CDR2 YYDKDF (reference sequence).

This clonotype came up many times. CDR3 in amino acids: CASSFSGQGDQPQHF. The CDR3 bases are TGTGCCAGCAGCTTCTCTGGACAGGGCGATCAGCCCCAGCATTTT. V and J are TRBV7-9 and TRBJ1-5, with 8 bases lining up with TRBD1. In germline, CDR1 is SEHNR, CDR2 FQNEAQ (reference sequence). The CDR3 is 15 amino acids. The V gene end was trimmed by 3 bases and the J gene end by 5 bases; junction bases not matched to a gene: 6.

This clonotype was observed at least ten times. The chain couples TRBV9 to TRBJ2-2, with D hard to call. Germline lookup yields CDR1 SGDLS and CDR2 YYNGEE. The CDR3 spans 13 residues. Trimming cost V 0 bases and J 7 bases, with 7 bases left between them. Written as DNA, the CDR3 is TGTGCCAGCAGCGTAGCAGTTGTCGGGGAGCTGTTTTTT. It translates to CASSVAVVGELFF.

This chain links TRBV6-5 with TRBJ1-1; the match to TRBD1 covers 7 bases. CDR3 length equals 13 residues. Trimming at V came to 0 bases and at J to 10 bases, leaving 5 bases not matched to a gene. Germline loops: CDR1 MNHEY, CDR2 SVGAGI. The CDR3 spells CASSYSDRWTAFF. Here the CDR3 DNA reads TGTGCCAGCAGTTACTCGGACAGGTGGACAGCTTTCTTT.

This clonotype was recorded at least ten times. V gene TRBV11-2 combines with J gene TRBJ1-1, with 7 positions matching TRBD1. Germline V CDR1 and CDR2: SGHAT, FQNNGV. V lost 1 base to trimming and J lost 2 bases; unmatched junction nucleotides: 4. This CDR3 has 15 residues. The CDR3 spells CASSLVDRDNTEAFF. The CDR3 coding sequence is TGTGCCAGCAGCTTAGTAGACAGGGATAACACTGAAGCTTTCTTT.

J is TRBJ2-5 and V is TRBV7-2; TRBD1 matches 9 bases. There are 14 residues in the CDR3. From germline, CDR1 is SGHTA and CDR2 FQGNSA. Trimming cost V 2 bases and J 6 bases; bases outside gene matches: 4. The CDR3 reads CASSLRTGEQTQYF. The CDR3 coding sequence is TGTGCCAGCAGCTTACGGACAGGGGAGCAGACCCAGTACTTC.

This clonotype appeared a few times. V usage is TRBV15 and J usage is TRBJ1-5; the D gene is possibly TRBD1 (6 bases). The germline V and J ends were trimmed by 4 bases and 3 bases, with 13 bases remaining between them. The CDR3 has 15 residues. Germline V gene data show CDR1 as LNHNV and CDR2 as YYDKDF (reference sequence). The CDR3 DNA is TGTGCCACCAGCATGACAGGAGCCTTCAATCAGCCCCAGCATTTT. This encodes CATSMTGAFNQPQHF.

The chain is built from TRBV9 and TRBJ2-3; 10 bases agree with TRBD2. The ends lost 0 bases at V and 6 bases at J; junction bases unmatched: 10. The V gene's germline CDR1 is SGDLS and CDR2 YYNGEE. The CDR3 contains 17 residues. DNA for the CDR3: TGTGCCAGCAGCGTAGTGGTAGCGGGGGGACGGATGGATACGCAGTATTTT. Its protein product is CASSVVVAGGRMDTQYF.

This clonotype showed up just a few times. The chain carries TRBV20-1 and TRBJ2-1; D is possibly TRBD2 (5 bases). CDR3 length: 13 residues. The germline V gene has CDR1 DFQATT and CDR2 SNEGSKA (reference sequence). V dropped 3 bases and J dropped 5 bases, with 11 bases sitting between them. CDR3 residues: CSASGLAHNEQFF. The CDR3 coding sequence is TGCAGTGCTAGCGGACTGGCGCACAATGAGCAGTTCTTC.

The sample holds a few counts of this clonotype. The CDR3 DNA follows: TGTGCCAGCAGCCCCGGACTGGAGACCTATGGCTACACCTTC. Translating it yields CASSPGLETYGYTF. The rearrangement links TRBV12-3 or TRBV12-4 to TRBJ1-2, with D uncertain. Trimming stripped 6 bases from V and 4 bases from J, with 15 bases between. The length of the CDR3 is 14 residues.

The V call is TRBV6-5, the J call TRBJ2-3; D remains ambiguous. Germline loops: CDR1 MNHEY, CDR2 SVGAGI. With 1 base removed from V and 0 bases from J, the gap between germline ends came to 8 bases. The CDR3 totals 15 residues. The CDR3 region has the DNA TGTGCCAGCAGTTACTATGAAACTAGCACAGATACGCAGTATTTT. Translating it yields CASSYYETSTDTQYF.

This clonotype was observed many times. The chain has TRBV24-1 and TRBJ2-3; D perhaps matches TRBD1 (6 bases). Germline-derived CDR1 and CDR2 are KGHDR and SFDVKD. The CDR3 has 14 residues. With 5 bases removed from V and 3 bases from J, the gap between germline ends came to 11 bases. CDR3 sequence (DNA): TGTGCCACCAGTGCGGCAGGGGTGACAGATACGCAGTATTTT. Amino acids: CATSAAGVTDTQYF.

This clonotype turned up a few times. CDR3 sequence: CASSLLQGNSPLHF. CDR3 coding DNA: TGTGCCAGCAGTTTACTACAGGGGAATTCACCCCTCCACTTT. The chain combines TRBV27 with TRBJ1-6; the match to TRBD1 covers 7 bases. Unmatched junction bases numbered 2, after V lost 2 bases and J lost 7 bases. Germline CDR1 reads MNHEY; CDR2 reads SMNVEV (reference sequence). This CDR3 is 14 amino acids long.

The chain joins TRBV28 to TRBJ1-5; a possible D gene is TRBD1 (6 bases). The CDR3 loop spans 13 amino acids. The V end was cut by 7 bases, the J end by 5 bases, with 12 bases between. CDR1 and CDR2 from the germline V gene are MDHEN and SYDVKM. The CDR3 loop reads CASTFYRDQPQHF. The CDR3 DNA follows: TGTGCCAGCACCTTCTACAGGGATCAGCCCCAGCATTTT.

This clonotype was counted a few times. This sequence joins TRBV12-3 or TRBV12-4 and TRBJ1-1; TRBD1 matches 10 bases. Germline trimming cut 11 bases from V and 3 bases from J; bases unmatched to any gene: 9. The CDR3 totals 14 residues. The CDR3 coding sequence is TGTGCCGGCCAGGGACAGGGGAGGGACACTGAAGCTTTCTTT. This encodes CAGQGQGRDTEAFF.

This clonotype was counted a few times. The V gene is TRBV5-1, the J gene TRBJ2-5, with D possibly being TRBD2 (6 bases). Trimming took off 4 bases at V and 2 bases at J, with 12 bases between the two ends. Germline-derived CDR1 and CDR2 are SGHRS and YFSETQ. CDR3 size: 14 residues. CDR3 residues: CASSSRDLQETQYF. In DNA form, the CDR3 reads TGCGCCAGCAGCAGCCGGGACTTACAAGAGACCCAGTACTTC.

This clonotype was detected ten times or more. This rearrangement joins TRBV7-9 to TRBJ2-7; no firm D call. The V and J ends lost 5 bases and 2 bases respectively, with 22 bases between them. The CDR3 spans 17 residues. Germline assignment: CDR1 SEHNR and CDR2 FQNEAQ (reference sequence). The CDR3 here is CASSPDLQALPPYEQYF. The CDR3 nucleotides are TGTGCCAGCAGCCCGGACCTCCAAGCCCTACCGCCCTACGAGCAGTACTTC.

This clonotype appeared many times. The rearrangement joins TRBV6-5 to TRBJ1-5; no definite D call. The length of the CDR3 is 12 residues. V lost 3 bases to trimming and J lost 9 bases, with 9 bases between them. Germline V gene sequence: CDR1 MNHEY, CDR2 SVGAGI. The CDR3 DNA reads as TGTGCCAGCAGTTATCCCCGAGGGCCCCAGCATTTT. It specifies CASSYPRGPQHF.

This clonotype has at least ten counts. The rearrangement uses TRBV6-1 and TRBJ1-1, with TRBD1 as a possible D gene (5 bases). Trimming shortened V by 4 bases and J by 0 bases, and 9 bases separated the two germline ends. Germline V gene sequence: CDR1 MNHNS, CDR2 SASEGT. The CDR3 is 14 amino acids. The CDR3 DNA is TGTGCCAGCAGTGCGGCAGGGATGAACACTGAAGCTTTCTTT. Translating it yields CASSAAGMNTEAFF.

This clonotype was detected ten times or more. The chain uses TRBV4-1 and TRBJ1-5, with no clear D. Trimming left V 0 bases short and J 5 bases short, with 11 bases between. This CDR3 has 15 amino acids. CDR1 and CDR2 (germline): MGHRA, YSYEKL. The CDR3 nucleotides read TGCGCCAGCAGCCAAGATAGCCGGGGTCATCAGCCCCAGCATTTT. It codes for CASSQDSRGHQPQHF.